Listed below are T cell receptor beta chains from one sample, sequenced in a study of tumor-infiltrating lymphocytes in localized non-small cell lung cancer. Some clones are missing from TCRdb's copy, which holds only in-frame ones; the method was immunoSEQ multiplex PCR. The data show about 16,000 clones, more than 60% seen once. Sequencing was performed on lung tumor tissue. These receptors came from a human donor with non-small cell lung cancer. The CDR3 runs from the conserved cysteine through the conserved F or W. Each record gives: clone size, D gene, J gene, V gene, CDR3 protein, CDR3 DNA. A D gene is named only where the DNA matches it firmly. The listing skips clone size in some rows; elsewhere it reads once, few, many or a size class.

-,-,TRBJ2-7,TRBV5-1,CASRRDSYEQYF,TGCGCCAGCAGGCGGGACTCCTACGAGCAGTACTTC
-,-,TRBJ2-5,TRBV5-4,CASSRELIETQYF,TGTGCCAGCAGCCGCGAGCTGATAGAGACCCAGTACTTC
-,-,TRBJ2-7,TRBV4-1,CASSQATGEQYF,TGCGCCAGCAGCCAGGCCACTGGCGAGCAGTACTTC
-,-,TRBJ1-5,TRBV7-2,CASSLEGVQPQHF,TGTGCCAGCAGCTTAGAGGGGGTTCAGCCCCAGCATTTT
-,-,TRBJ1-2,TRBV18,CASSPLFREGGYTF,TGTGCCAGCTCACCATTATTCAGGGAAGGTGGCTACACCTTC
few,-,TRBJ1-2,TRBV5-1,CASSHDSRTNYGYTF,TGCGCCAGCAGCCACGACAGTAGAACTAACTATGGCTACACCTTC
-,TRBD2,TRBJ2-7,TRBV4-1,CASSQDMGAGEGEQYF,TGCGCCAGCAGCCAAGATATGGGAGCGGGAGAAGGGGAGCAGTACTTC
-,-,TRBJ2-1,TRBV9,CASSVSVGSEQFF,TGTGCCAGCAGCGTCTCTGTGGGGTCTGAGCAGTTCTTC
-,-,TRBJ2-7,TRBV5-1,CASSLVPSYEQYF,TGCGCCAGCAGCTTGGTCCCTTCCTACGAGCAGTACTTC
-,TRBD1,TRBJ1-1,TRBV28,CASSRFDRVNTEAFF,TGTGCCAGCAGTCGATTCGACAGGGTGAACACTGAAGCTTTCTTT
-,-,TRBJ2-3,TRBV19,CASSINRGGGTDTQYF,TGTGCCAGTAGTATCAACAGGGGAGGGGGCACAGATACGCAGTATTTT
-,TRBD2,TRBJ2-3,TRBV11-2,CASSSFPSGSVTDTQYF,TGTGCCAGCAGCTCTTTCCCCAGCGGGAGTGTCACAGATACGCAGTATTTT
-,TRBD2,TRBJ2-5,TRBV15,CATSRRSGRNQETQYF,TGTGCCACCAGCAGACGAAGCGGGAGGAACCAAGAGACCCAGTACTTC
-,-,TRBJ2-1,TRBV6-5,CASSRFKSDNEQFF,TGTGCCAGCAGCAGATTTAAGTCAGACAATGAGCAGTTCTTC
-,-,TRBJ2-2,TRBV30,CAWSVNTGELFF,TGTGCCTGGAGTGTAAACACCGGGGAGCTGTTTTTT
-,-,TRBJ2-3,TRBV4-3,CASSQETIGSTDTQYF,TGCGCCAGCAGCCAAGAGACCATAGGGAGCACAGATACGCAGTATTTT
-,-,TRBJ2-2,TRBV19,CASSIGWGTGELFF,TGTGCCAGTAGTATAGGTTGGGGAACCGGGGAGCTGTTTTTT
once,-,TRBJ1-2,TRBV10-3,CAISDYLSIRNYGYTF,TGTGCCATCAGTGACTATCTCTCTATCCGGAACTATGGCTACACCTTC
once,TRBD2,TRBJ2-5,TRBV6-1,CASSDSGSGTQYF,TGTGCCAGCAGTGACAGCGGGAGTGGGACCCAGTACTTC
-,-,TRBJ2-7,TRBV4-3,CASSQVGGSYEQYF,TGCGCCAGCAGCCAAGTAGGGGGGTCCTACGAGCAGTACTTC
-,TRBD2,TRBJ2-1,TRBV6-5,CASSYRLAEIYNEQFF,TGTGCCAGCAGTTACAGACTAGCGGAGATATACAATGAGCAGTTCTTC
-,-,TRBJ1-2,TRBV29-1,CSVAEDSTNYGYTF,TGCAGCGTTGCAGAAGACAGTACCAACTATGGCTACACCTTC
-,-,TRBJ1-5,TRBV7-2,CASSTWGGENQPQHF,TGTGCCAGCAGCACTTGGGGGGGGGAGAATCAGCCCCAGCATTTT
-,-,TRBJ1-2,TRBV7-6,CASSLGDSVYGYTF,TGTGCCAGCAGCTTAGGTGACAGCGTCTATGGCTACACCTTC
-,-,TRBJ1-2,TRBV9,CASSVLGGGGPYGYTF,TGTGCCAGCAGCGTATTGGGAGGGGGGGGTCCCTATGGCTACACCTTC
-,-,TRBJ1-1,TRBV27,CASSPRGQNTEAFF,TGTGCCAGCAGCCCCCGGGGGCAGAACACTGAAGCTTTCTTT
-,-,TRBJ1-1,TRBV6-5,CASSYLQGSTEAFF,TGTGCCAGCAGTTATTTACAGGGTAGTACTGAAGCTTTCTTT
-,TRBD1,TRBJ1-1,TRBV7-8,CASSLRDRGSTEAFF,TGTGCCAGCAGCCTACGGGACAGGGGGTCTACTGAAGCTTTCTTT
few,-,TRBJ1-4,TRBV29-1,CSVSNSATNEKLFF,TGCAGCGTATCTAACTCTGCAACTAATGAAAAACTGTTTTTT
once,-,TRBJ2-7,TRBV19,CASSTVSGYEQYF,TGTGCCAGTAGTACCGTCTCGGGCTACGAGCAGTACTTC
-,TRBD1,TRBJ1-2,TRBV9,CASSVGGGAYGYTF,TGTGCCAGCAGCGTAGGAGGGGGCGCCTATGGCTACACCTTC
-,-,TRBJ2-5,TRBV9,CASSVVGIGSETQYF,TGTGCCAGCAGCGTAGTAGGGATCGGGAGCGAGACCCAGTACTTC
-,-,TRBJ2-1,TRBV4-2,CASSQGLEVDEQFF,TGTGCCAGCAGCCAAGGACTCGAGGTCGATGAGCAGTTCTTC
-,TRBD2,TRBJ2-3,TRBV7-2,CASSLSESGRGTDTQYF,TGTGCCAGCAGCTTATCGGAAAGCGGGAGGGGCACAGATACGCAGTATTTT
-,-,TRBJ2-2,TRBV30,CAWRKMGITGELFF,TGTGCCTGGAGGAAGATGGGAATCACCGGGGAGCTGTTTTTT
-,TRBD1,TRBJ1-2,TRBV19,CASSTGGVGYTF,TGTGCCAGTAGCACAGGGGGTGTTGGCTACACCTTC
-,-,TRBJ2-1,TRBV9,CASSVLPGGTNNEQFF,TGTGCCAGCAGCGTATTGCCGGGCGGTACGAACAATGAGCAGTTCTTC
-,TRBD2,TRBJ2-5,TRBV7-4,CASSFSRTRAGETQYF,TGTGCCAGCAGCTTTTCTCGGACTAGGGCCGGGGAGACCCAGTACTTC